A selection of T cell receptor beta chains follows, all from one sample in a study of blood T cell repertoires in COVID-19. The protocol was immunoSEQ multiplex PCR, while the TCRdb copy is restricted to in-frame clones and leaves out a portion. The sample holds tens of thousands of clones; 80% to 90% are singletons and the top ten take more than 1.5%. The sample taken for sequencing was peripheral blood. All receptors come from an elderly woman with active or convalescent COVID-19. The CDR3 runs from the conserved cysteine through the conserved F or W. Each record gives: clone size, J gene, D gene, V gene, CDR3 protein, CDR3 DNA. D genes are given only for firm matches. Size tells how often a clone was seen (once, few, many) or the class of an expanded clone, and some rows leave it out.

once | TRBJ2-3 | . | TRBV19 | CASTPLGNTDTQYF | TGTGCCAGTACCCCACTAGGAAACACAGATACGCAGTATTTT
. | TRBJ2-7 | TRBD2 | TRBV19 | CATSSGSRSYEQYF | TGTGCCACTTCTAGCGGGAGTCGGTCCTACGAGCAGTACTTC
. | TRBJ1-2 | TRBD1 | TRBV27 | CASSLRGVYGYTF | TGTGCCAGCAGTCTCAGGGGGGTCTATGGCTACACCTTC
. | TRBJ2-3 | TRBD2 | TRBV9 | CASSVDGSGRASGTQYF | TGTGCCAGCAGCGTAGATGGAAGCGGGAGGGCCTCCGGGACGCAGTATTTT
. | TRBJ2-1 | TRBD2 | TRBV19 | CASSMTSGSLNEQFF | TGTGCCAGTAGTATGACTAGCGGGAGCCTTAATGAGCAGTTCTTC
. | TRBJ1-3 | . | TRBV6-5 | CASSKRHSGNTIYF | TGTGCCAGCAGCAAGAGGCACTCTGGAAACACCATATATTTT
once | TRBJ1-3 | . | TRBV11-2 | CASSLLPGSGNTIYF | TGTGCCAGCAGCTTACTCCCGGGCTCTGGAAACACCATATATTTT
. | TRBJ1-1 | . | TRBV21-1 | CASSIEFQGPNTEAFF | TGTGCCAGCAGCATTGAATTTCAGGGGCCGAACACTGAAGCTTTCTTT
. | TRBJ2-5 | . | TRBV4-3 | CASSQELAVQETQYF | TGCGCCAGCAGCCAAGAGCTGGCAGTGCAAGAGACCCAGTACTTC
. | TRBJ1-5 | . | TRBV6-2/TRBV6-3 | CASSGTRYANQPQHF | TGTGCCAGCAGCGGGACACGGTACGCCAATCAGCCCCAGCATTTT
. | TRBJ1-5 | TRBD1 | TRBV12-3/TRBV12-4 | CASSPGGPQHF | TGTGCCAGCAGCCCAGGGGGGCCCCAGCATTTT
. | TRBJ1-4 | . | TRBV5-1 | CASSLNLGAATNEKLFF | TGCGCCAGCAGCTTGAATCTGGGGGCAGCAACTAATGAAAAACTGTTTTTT
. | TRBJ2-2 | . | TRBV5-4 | CASSLGDGWTGELFF | TGTGCCAGCAGCTTGGGAGACGGGTGGACCGGGGAGCTGTTTTTT
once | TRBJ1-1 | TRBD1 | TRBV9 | CASSVGPGTGSGNTEAFF | TGTGCCAGCAGCGTCGGTCCCGGGACAGGGTCGGGGAACACTGAAGCTTTCTTT
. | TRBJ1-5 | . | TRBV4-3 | CASSQGYRGNQPQHF | TGCGCCAGCAGCCAAGGGTACAGGGGCAATCAGCCCCAGCATTTT
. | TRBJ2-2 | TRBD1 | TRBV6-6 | CASSMGQRTGELFF | TGTGCCAGCAGTATGGGACAGCGAACCGGGGAGCTGTTTTTT
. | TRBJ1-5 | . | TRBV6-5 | CASRAYSNQPQHF | TGTGCCAGCAGGGCATATAGCAATCAGCCCCAGCATTTT
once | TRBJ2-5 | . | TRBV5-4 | CASSQRTGKGETQYF | TGTGCCAGCAGCCAGAGAACAGGAAAGGGGGAGACCCAGTACTTC
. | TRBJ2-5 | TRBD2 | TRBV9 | CASSVGLAVQETQYF | TGTGCCAGCAGCGTAGGACTAGCGGTCCAAGAGACCCAGTACTTC
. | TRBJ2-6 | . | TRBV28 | CASSSWMGGGANVLTF | TGTGCCAGCAGTTCCTGGATGGGAGGTGGGGCCAACGTCCTGACTTTC
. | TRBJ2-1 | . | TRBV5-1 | CASSLALVNEQFF | TGCGCCAGCAGCTTGGCCCTTGTCAATGAGCAGTTCTTC
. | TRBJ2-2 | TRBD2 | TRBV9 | CASSPGVIAGGFRTGELFF | TGTGCCAGCAGCCCGGGGGTGATAGCGGGAGGGTTCAGAACCGGGGAGCTGTTTTTT
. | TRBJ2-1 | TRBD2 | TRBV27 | CASSPRGLAGGMEFF | TGTGCCAGCAGTCCCAGGGGACTAGCGGGGGGGATGGAGTTCTTC
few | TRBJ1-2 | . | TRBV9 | CASSAVDSSYGYTF | TGTGCCAGCAGCGCAGTGGACAGTTCCTATGGCTACACCTTC
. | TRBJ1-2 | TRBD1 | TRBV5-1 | CASSTSGGWDYGYTF | TGCGCCAGCAGCACCTCAGGGGGCTGGGACTATGGCTACACCTTC
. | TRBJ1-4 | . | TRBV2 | CASSEMHRGEKLFF | TGTGCCAGCAGTGAAATGCACCGGGGGGAAAAACTGTTTTTT
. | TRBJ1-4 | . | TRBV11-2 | CASSWGQDEKLFF | TGTGCCAGCAGCTGGGGCCAGGATGAAAAACTGTTTTTT
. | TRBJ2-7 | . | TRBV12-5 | CASGLSGGIYSYEQYF | TGTGCTAGTGGTTTATCGGGGGGCATCTACTCCTACGAGCAGTACTTC
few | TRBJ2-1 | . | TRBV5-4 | CASSSRVSSSYNEQFF | TGTGCCAGCAGCTCTCGGGTCTCAAGCTCCTACAATGAGCAGTTCTTC
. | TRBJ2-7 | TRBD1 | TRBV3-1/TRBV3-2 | CASSQAVGQYYEQYF | TGTGCCAGCAGCCAAGCAGTGGGACAGTACTACGAGCAGTACTTC
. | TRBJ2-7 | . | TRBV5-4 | CASSAVPRINPHEQYF | TGTGCCAGCAGCGCGGTCCCACGGATTAACCCCCACGAGCAGTACTTC
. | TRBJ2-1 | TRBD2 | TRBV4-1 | CASSLLVSGERSYNEQFF | TGCGCCAGCAGCCTGTTAGTTAGCGGGGAACGCTCCTACAATGAGCAGTTCTTC
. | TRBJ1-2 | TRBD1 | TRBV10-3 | CAISETTGGFNYGYTF | TGTGCCATCAGTGAGACTACAGGGGGATTTAACTATGGCTACACCTTC
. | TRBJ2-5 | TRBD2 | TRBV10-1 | CASSVGTSGTQETQYF | TGCGCCAGCAGTGTCGGGACTAGCGGAACTCAAGAGACCCAGTACTTC
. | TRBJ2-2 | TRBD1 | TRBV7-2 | CASSWPAGTGNTGELFF | TGTGCCAGCAGCTGGCCCGCCGGGACAGGGAACACCGGGGAGCTGTTTTTT
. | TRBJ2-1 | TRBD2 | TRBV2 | CASRGMRGNNEQFF | TGTGCCAGCAGAGGGATGCGGGGGAACAATGAGCAGTTCTTC
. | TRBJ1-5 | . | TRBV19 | CASTGSRTGDQPQHF | TGTGCCAGTACAGGCTCTCGTACCGGTGATCAGCCCCAGCATTTT
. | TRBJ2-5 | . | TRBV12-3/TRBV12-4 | CASSFRGDETQYF | TGTGCCAGCAGTTTTAGGGGTGATGAGACCCAGTACTTC
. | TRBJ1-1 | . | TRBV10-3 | CAISEGQIISEAFF | TGTGCCATCAGTGAGGGACAGATAATAAGTGAAGCTTTCTTT
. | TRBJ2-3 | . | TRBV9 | CASSVDGGPTDTQYF | TGTGCCAGCAGCGTAGATGGGGGCCCCACAGATACGCAGTATTTT
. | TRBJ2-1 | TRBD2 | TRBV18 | CASSLDLGSGSSYNEQFF | TGTGCCAGCTCGCTCGATTTGGGAAGCGGGAGCTCCTACAATGAGCAGTTCTTC
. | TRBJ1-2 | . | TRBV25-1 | CASSEVESINYGYTF | TGTGCCAGCAGTGAAGTCGAGAGCATTAACTATGGCTACACCTTC
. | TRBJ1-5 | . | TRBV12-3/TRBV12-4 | CASRAGSNQPQHF | TGTGCCAGCAGGGCAGGGAGCAATCAGCCCCAGCATTTT
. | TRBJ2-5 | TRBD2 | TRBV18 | CASSPKLRLAGGQETQYF | TGTGCCAGCTCACCAAAGCTAAGACTAGCGGGGGGACAAGAGACCCAGTACTTC